Below, 14 T cell receptor beta chains from the same sample are listed, as sequenced in a study of T cells in localized non-small cell lung cancer. Assay used: immunoSEQ multiplex PCR; TCRdb lists only in-frame clones, some missing. Here the sample spans 100,000 to 150,000 clones, 89% being singletons. This specimen was peripheral blood, taken before any cancer treatment. These TCRs come from a female donor over 55 with stage I lung adenocarcinoma.

This rearrangement joins TRBV5-1 to TRBJ2-2; 7 bases match TRBD1. This CDR3 is 15 amino acids long. CDR1 and CDR2 from the germline V gene are SGHRS and YFSETQ. Losses at the gene ends were 1 base for V and 6 bases for J; bases not matched to a gene: 6. CDR3 in DNA: TGCGCCAGCAGCTTGCGACAGGGCTTTTCCGGGGAGCTGTTTTTT. This encodes CASSLRQGFSGELFF.

V is TRBV7-8 and J is TRBJ2-1; 9 bases map to TRBD2. Per germline, CDR1 SGHVS and CDR2 FQNEAQ. The CDR3 is 13 residues long. The junction had 11 bases not matched to a gene; V was cut back by 5 bases and J by 15 bases. CDR3 sequence (DNA): TGTGCCAGCAGCAACAACCCCGGGACTAGCCCGTTCTTC. It encodes CASSNNPGTSPFF.

This clone was recorded once. The rearrangement links TRBV21-1 to TRBJ2-7; the table's D call of TRBD1 was not tested on the DNA. TRBV21-1 is a pseudogene segment. This CDR3 has 17 amino acids. The CDR3 coding sequence is TGTGCCAGCAGCAAAGATTGGGCCAGGGGCCCCTCCTACGAGCAGTACTTC. Its translation: CASSKDWARGPSYEQYF.

V usage is TRBV29-1 and J usage is TRBJ2-7, with 8 bases that match TRBD2. This CDR3 region has 16 residues. Germline V CDR1 and CDR2: SQVTM, ANQGSEA. V lost 4 bases, J lost 6 bases, and 17 bases stayed unmatched. The CDR3, as DNA: TGCAGCGTTGTAGCTTTGGTGAGCGGGAGATTTGGCGAGCAGTACTTC. Protein: CSVVALVSGRFGEQYF.

This clone was counted once. This chain connects TRBV10-3 to TRBJ2-7; the match to TRBD2 covers 11 bases. The CDR3 is 13 amino acids. The trim removed 6 bases at V and 4 bases at J, leaving 2 bases unmatched. Per the germline V gene, CDR1 is ENHRY and CDR2 is SYGVKD. CDR3 nucleotide sequence: TGTGCCATCAGAACTAGCGGGAGTTACGAGCAGTACTTC. Translating gives CAIRTSGSYEQYF.

This clone has just one count. The chain employs TRBV6-6 and TRBJ2-2, with 10 bases lining up with TRBD2. This CDR3 is 14 amino acids long. Trimming removed 8 bases from V and 5 bases from J; junction bases left unmatched: 5. From germline, CDR1 is MNHNY and CDR2 SVGAGI (reference sequence). The CDR3 region is CASLGLAATGELFF. The CDR3 nucleotides are TGTGCCAGCCTAGGACTAGCGGCAACCGGGGAGCTGTTTTTT.

This sequence joins TRBV19 and TRBJ2-7, with 11 bases lining up with TRBD2. The germline V gene has CDR1 LNHDA and CDR2 SQIVND (reference sequence). V trimming: 1 base; J trimming: 0 bases; junction bases outside the gene matches: 5. The CDR3 runs 17 residues. As DNA, the CDR3 is TGTGCCAGTAGTATAGGGGGGACTAGCGGAGCCTCCTACGAGCAGTACTTC. Protein sequence: CASSIGGTSGASYEQYF.

V and J are TRBV2 and TRBJ1-1; tentative D call: TRBD1 (6 bases). Per the germline V gene, CDR1 is SNHLY and CDR2 is FYNNEI. CDR3 size: 13 residues. V dropped 3 bases and J dropped 5 bases, with 10 bases sitting between them. The CDR3 here is CASSDRRGTEAFF. The CDR3 DNA reads TGTGCCAGCAGTGACAGGAGGGGGACTGAAGCTTTCTTT.

The chain is built from TRBV27 and TRBJ1-4, with TRBD1 identical over 7 bases. The CDR3 totals 16 residues. Germline V CDR1 and CDR2: MNHEY, SMNVEV (reference sequence). V lost 5 bases and J lost 5; bases outside the gene matches: 11. The CDR3 DNA is TGTGCCAGCAGTCCCCTGGCCGAGACAGGGAATGAAAAACTGTTTTTT. Amino acids: CASSPLAETGNEKLFF.

This clone occurred once. The J gene is TRBJ2-3, the V gene TRBV19; 9 positions agree with TRBD1. Germline CDR1 LNHDA, CDR2 SQIVND (reference sequence). The junction had 8 bases not matched to a gene; V was cut back by 6 bases and J by 1 base. The CDR3 spans 16 residues. The CDR3 DNA follows: TGTGCCAGTAGCATGGGACAGGGAACGGGCACAGATACGCAGTATTTT. Its protein product is CASSMGQGTGTDTQYF.

The chain joins TRBV7-9 to TRBJ2-3, with TRBD2 matching over 14 bases. The CDR3 extends over 17 amino acids. The junction had 8 bases not matched to a gene; V was cut back by 4 bases and J by 5 bases. Germline values: CDR1 SEHNR, CDR2 FQNEAQ (reference sequence). Here the CDR3 reads CASSSPTSGRAIDTQYF. The CDR3 DNA sequence: TGTGCCAGCAGCTCCCCGACTAGCGGGAGGGCCATAGATACGCAGTATTTT.

The V call is TRBV6-6, the J call TRBJ2-7; weak D call: TRBD2 (6 bases). V was cut by 2 bases and J by 0 bases, with 11 bases left in between. There are 15 residues in the CDR3. Germline V gene sequence: CDR1 MNHNY, CDR2 SVGAGI (reference sequence). The CDR3 nucleotides read TGTGCCAGCAGTTACGATGCGGGATTCTCCTACGAGCAGTACTTC. This codes for CASSYDAGFSYEQYF.

This clone was found once. V and J are TRBV19 and TRBJ2-1; 7 bases agree with TRBD2. V shed 2 bases, J shed 9 bases, and the junction held 10 bases outside the gene matches. The germline CDR1 and CDR2 sequences are LNHDA and SQIVND (reference sequence). The CDR3 covers 15 residues. For the CDR3, the DNA is TGTGCCAGTAGTATACTAGCGGTCCAGATGGGTGAGCAGTTCTTC. This gives the protein CASSILAVQMGEQFF.

The CDR3 DNA reads TGTGCGCTACCAGGTCGCTTCGTTGGACAGGGGCGCGCTATTGGAAACACCATATATTTT. This codes for CALPGRFVGQGRAIGNTIYF. This chain joins TRBV19 and TRBJ1-3; TRBD1 matches 9 bases. Germline CDR1 reads LNHDA; CDR2 reads SQIVND (reference sequence). The CDR3 totals 20 residues.